This T cell receptor beta chain was sequenced during a study of T cell responses to AZD1222 COVID-19 vaccine. Study-wide points: The donors showed a predominance of white British ancestry and of females, with possible underestimation of clonal diversity. At baseline, seropositivity was found in only a handful of AZD1222 recipients.

Sequencing was performed with immunoSEQ multiplex PCR; in TCRdb, only in-frame clones are kept and a portion is missing. The table records 150,000 to 160,000 clones, around 85% of them present only once. Comments on this clone: The antigen remains unidentified.

With 6 bases removed from V and 7 bases from J, the gap between germline ends came to 24 bases. Germline-derived CDR1 and CDR2 are MDHEN and SYDVKM. There are 16 residues in the CDR3. The chain recombines TRBV28 with TRBJ1-1; TRBD1 might be the D (5 bases). The sample here was peripheral blood, taken after recovery from COVID-19. The clonotype was recovered from an adult who had recovered from COVID-19. CDR3 protein: CASSPAREGSTVEAFF. Here the CDR3 DNA reads TGTGCCAGCAGCCCTGCTCGGGAGGGGTCGACGGTTGAAGCTTTCTTT.